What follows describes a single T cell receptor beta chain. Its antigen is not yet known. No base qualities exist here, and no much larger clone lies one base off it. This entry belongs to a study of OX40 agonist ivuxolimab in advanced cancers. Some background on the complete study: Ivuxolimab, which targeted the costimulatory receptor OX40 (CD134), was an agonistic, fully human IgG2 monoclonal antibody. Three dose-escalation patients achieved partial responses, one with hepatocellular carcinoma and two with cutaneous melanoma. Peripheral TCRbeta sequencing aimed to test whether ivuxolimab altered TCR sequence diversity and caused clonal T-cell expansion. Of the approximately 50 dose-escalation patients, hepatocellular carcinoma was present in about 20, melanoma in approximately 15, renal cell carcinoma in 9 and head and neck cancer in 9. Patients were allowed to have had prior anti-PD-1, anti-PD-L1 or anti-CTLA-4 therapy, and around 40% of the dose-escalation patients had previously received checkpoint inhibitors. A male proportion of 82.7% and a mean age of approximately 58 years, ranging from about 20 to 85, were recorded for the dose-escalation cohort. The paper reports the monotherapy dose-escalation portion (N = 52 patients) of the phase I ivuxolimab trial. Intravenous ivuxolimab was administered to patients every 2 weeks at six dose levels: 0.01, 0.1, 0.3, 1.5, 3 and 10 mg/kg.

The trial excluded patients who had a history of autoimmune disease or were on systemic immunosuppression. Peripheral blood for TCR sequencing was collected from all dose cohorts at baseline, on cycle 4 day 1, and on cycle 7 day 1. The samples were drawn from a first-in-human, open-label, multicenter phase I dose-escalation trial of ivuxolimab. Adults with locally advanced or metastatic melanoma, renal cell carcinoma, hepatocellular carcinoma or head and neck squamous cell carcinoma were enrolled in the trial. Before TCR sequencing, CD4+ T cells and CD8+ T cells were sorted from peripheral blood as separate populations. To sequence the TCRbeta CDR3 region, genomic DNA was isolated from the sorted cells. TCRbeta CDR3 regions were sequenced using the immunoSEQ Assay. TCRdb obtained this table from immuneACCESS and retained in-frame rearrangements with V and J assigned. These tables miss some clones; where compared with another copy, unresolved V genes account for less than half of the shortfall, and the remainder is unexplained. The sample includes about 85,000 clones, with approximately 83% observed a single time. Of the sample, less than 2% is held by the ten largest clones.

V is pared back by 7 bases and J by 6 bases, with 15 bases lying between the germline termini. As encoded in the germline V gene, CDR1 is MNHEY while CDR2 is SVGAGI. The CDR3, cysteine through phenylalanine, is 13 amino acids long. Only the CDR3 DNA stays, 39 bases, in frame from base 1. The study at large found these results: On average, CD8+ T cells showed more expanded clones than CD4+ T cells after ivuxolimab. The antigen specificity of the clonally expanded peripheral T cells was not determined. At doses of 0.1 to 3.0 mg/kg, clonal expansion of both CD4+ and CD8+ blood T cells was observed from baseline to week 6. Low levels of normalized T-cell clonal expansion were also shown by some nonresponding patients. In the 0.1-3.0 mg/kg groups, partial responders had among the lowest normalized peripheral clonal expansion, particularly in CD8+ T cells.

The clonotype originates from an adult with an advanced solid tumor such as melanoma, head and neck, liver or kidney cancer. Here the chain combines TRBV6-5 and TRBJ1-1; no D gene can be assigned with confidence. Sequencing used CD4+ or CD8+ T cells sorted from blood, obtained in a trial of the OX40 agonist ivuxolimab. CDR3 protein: CASTAWAGAEAFF. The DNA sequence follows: TGTGCCAGCACCGCCTGGGCAGGCGCTGAAGCTTTCTTT.